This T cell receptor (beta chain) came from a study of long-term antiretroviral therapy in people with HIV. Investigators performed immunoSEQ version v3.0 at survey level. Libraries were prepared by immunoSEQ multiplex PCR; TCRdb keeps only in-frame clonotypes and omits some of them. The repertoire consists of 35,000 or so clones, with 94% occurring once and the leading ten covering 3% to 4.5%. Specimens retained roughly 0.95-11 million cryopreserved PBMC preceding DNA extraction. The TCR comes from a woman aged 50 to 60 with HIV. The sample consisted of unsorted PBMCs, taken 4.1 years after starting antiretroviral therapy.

DNA of the CDR3: TGCGCCAGCAGCCAAGATATCGGACGGATGAACACTGAAGCTTTCTTT. This encodes CASSQDIGRMNTEAFF. The rearrangement links TRBV4-1 to TRBJ1-1; unclear D gene. The germline V gene has CDR1 MGHRA and CDR2 YSYEKL. The V end was cut by 0 bases, the J end by 0 bases, with 11 bases between. This CDR3 contains 16 residues.